Below, 25 T cell receptor beta chains from the same sample are listed, as sequenced in a study of T-cell memory formation after mild COVID-19. TCRdb reprocessed the 5' RACE reads via MiXCR and lists one record per CDR3 protein. The sample lists some 300,000 distinct CDR3 sequences, more than 20% seen once, with roughly 21% in the top ten. Sequencing was carried out using PBMCs or a T cell subset sorted from them (not recorded which). Receptors were obtained from a man younger than 30 who had mild COVID-19 (a few samples of this study predate the infection). Cell type and time point are not known.

The chain joins TRBV5-8 to TRBJ1-4, with 9 bases identical to TRBD1. CDR3 length: 13 residues. Losses at the gene ends were 9 bases for V and 6 bases for J; bases not matched to a gene: 6. Germline lookup yields CDR1 SGHTS and CDR2 YDEGEE. Here the CDR3 DNA reads TGTGCCACCGGACAGGGGAGGGATGAAAAACTGTTTTTT. This translates into CATGQGRDEKLFF.

This clonotype appeared a few times. This sequence joins TRBV5-1 and TRBJ1-1, with TRBD1 as a possible D gene (5 bases). V was shortened by 6 bases and J by 4 bases, with 16 bases between the two germline ends. Germline CDR1 and CDR2: SGHRS and YFSETQ. This CDR3 has 14 residues. The DNA for the CDR3 is TGCGCCAGCACGGACCGTTCGAGGGGCACTGAAGCTTTCTTT. Translated, it gives CASTDRSRGTEAFF.

This chain joins TRBV5-1 and TRBJ2-2; possibly TRBD1 or TRBD2 for D (5 bases each). Germline assignment: CDR1 SGHRS and CDR2 YFSETQ. This CDR3 has 17 residues. V lost 0 bases and J 7 bases, leaving 19 bases between the germline ends. The CDR3 bases are TGCGCCAGCAGCTTGGAATCCGGGACCCGGTCGTTCGGGGAGCTGTTTTTT. This translates into CASSLESGTRSFGELFF.

The chain joins TRBV6-2 or TRBV6-3 to TRBJ1-5; a weak D match, TRBD1 (6 bases). The CDR3 sequence is 15 residues long. From germline, CDR1 is MNHEY and CDR2 SVGEGT. V shed 5 bases and J shed 0 bases, with 11 bases lying between them. CDR3 region: CASSQGGDSNQPQHF. The CDR3 DNA follows: TGTGCCAGCAGTCAAGGGGGTGATAGCAATCAGCCCCAGCATTTT.

This sequence joins TRBV11-2 and TRBJ2-1; unclear D gene. V was cut by 0 bases and J by 12 bases, with 12 bases left in between. This CDR3 is 13 amino acids long. Per germline, CDR1 SGHAT and CDR2 FQNNGV. Written as DNA, the CDR3 is TGTGCCAGCAGCTTAGATCCATCGCCCCGGCAGTTCTTC. Its translation is CASSLDPSPRQFF.

In its sample, this clonotype was seen many times. The rearrangement uses TRBV12-3 or TRBV12-4 and TRBJ1-5; tentative D call: TRBD1 (5 bases). This CDR3 has 13 amino acids. The ends were cut back, 3 bases at V and 3 bases at J, with 6 bases in the middle. The CDR3 region has the DNA TGTGCCAGCAGTTTGACAGTCAATCAGCCCCAGCATTTT. It yields the protein CASSLTVNQPQHF.

In the case of this clonotype: One end of the junction does not line up with germline, which may come from a read error. The chain recombines TRBV5-1 with TRBJ1-1, with a possible D match to TRBD1 (6 bases). The length of the CDR3 is 16 residues. Germline CDR1 is SGHRS and CDR2 is YFSETQ. This chain's CDR3 is CASSLGGQSGNTEAFF. The CDR3 nucleotides are TGCGCCAGCAGTTTGGGTGGACAGTCGGGGAACACTGAAGCTTTCTTT.

The rearrangement joins TRBV7-8 to TRBJ1-2; D uncertain. Germline assignment: CDR1 SGHVS and CDR2 FQNEAQ. V was pared by 2 bases and J by 3 bases, with 10 bases between. The CDR3 has 14 residues. CDR3 sequence (DNA): TGTGCCAGCAGCTTAAGGAGGGTTGACTATGGCTACACCTTC. This translates into CASSLRRVDYGYTF.

This clonotype showed up many times. The gene calls are TRBV29-1 and TRBJ1-4; D gene uncertain. V lost 4 bases to trimming and J lost 6 bases, with 12 bases between them. The germline V gene has CDR1 SQVTM and CDR2 ANQGSEA. The CDR3 spans 13 residues. The CDR3 sequence is CSVGVGNYEKLFF. As DNA, the CDR3 is TGCAGCGTTGGAGTGGGGAACTATGAAAAACTGTTTTTT.

The chain links TRBV6-5 to TRBJ2-3, with 7 bases fitting TRBD2. Trimming at V came to 2 bases and at J to 0 bases, leaving 8 bases not matched to a gene. Germline CDR1 and CDR2: MNHEY and SVGAGI. This CDR3 has 17 amino acids. CDR3 protein: CASSYAASGSSTDTQYF. The CDR3 DNA reads TGTGCCAGCAGTTACGCCGCTAGCGGCTCTAGCACAGATACGCAGTATTTT.

The chain links TRBV5-6 to TRBJ2-1; 7 bases line up with TRBD1. The V gene's germline CDR1 is SGHDT and CDR2 YYEEEE. This CDR3 is 15 amino acids long. Germline trimming cut 4 bases from V and 0 bases from J; bases unmatched to any gene: 4. CDR3: CASSVGDSSYNEQFF. The CDR3 coding sequence is TGTGCCAGCAGCGTGGGGGACAGCTCCTACAATGAGCAGTTCTTC.

This clonotype was seen a few times. The rearrangement joins TRBV6-2 or TRBV6-3 to TRBJ2-1; 7 nucleotides match TRBD2. Trimming removed 0 bases from V and 16 bases from J; junction bases left unmatched: 6. Germline V CDR1 and CDR2: MNHEY, SVGEGT. The CDR3 extends over 12 amino acids. The CDR3 nucleotides are TGTGCCAGCAGTTACTCATTACGGGGGGTCTTCTTC. This encodes CASSYSLRGVFF.

This clonotype was observed a handful of times. This chain joins TRBV3-1 and TRBJ1-2; 9 positions match TRBD1. The CDR3 has 17 amino acids. V lost 0 bases, J lost 6 bases, and 11 bases stayed unmatched. CDR1 and CDR2 (germline): LGHDT, YNNKEL (reference sequence). CDR3 amino acids: CASSQDLPGQGYNGYTF. The CDR3 DNA reads TGTGCCAGCAGCCAAGATCTACCGGGACAGGGTTATAATGGCTACACCTTC.

This clonotype was detected only a few times. The V call is TRBV7-2, the J call TRBJ1-2, with 7 positions matching TRBD1. The CDR3 is 14 residues long. The V and J ends lost 0 bases and 5 bases, in that order; junction bases with no gene match: 3. Germline V gives CDR1 SGHTA, CDR2 FQGNSA. As DNA, the CDR3 is TGTGCCAGCAGCTTAGCTAGGGACAGATATGGCTACACCTTC. Translated, it gives CASSLARDRYGYTF.

The rearrangement uses TRBV29-1 and TRBJ1-1, with D possibly matching TRBD1 (6 bases). With 5 bases removed from V and 5 bases from J, the gap between germline ends came to 18 bases. There are 14 residues in the CDR3. From germline, CDR1 is SQVTM and CDR2 ANQGSEA. The CDR3 nucleotides read TGCAGCGTTCACCCGGTCAGGGGACGGACTGAAGCTTTCTTT. Residues: CSVHPVRGRTEAFF.

A few counts support this clonotype. The CDR3 spells CASPISGNGYTF. The CDR3 DNA is TGTGCCAGCCCGATTAGCGGGAATGGCTACACCTTC. This chain uses TRBV6-5 with TRBJ1-2; D not certain. CDR3 length: 12 residues. Trimming took off 8 bases at V and 6 bases at J, with 13 bases between the two ends. Germline V gives CDR1 MNHEY, CDR2 SVGAGI.

This chain links TRBV11-1 with TRBJ2-3; TRBD1 matches 7 bases. This CDR3 is 15 amino acids long. V gave up 5 bases and J gave up 0 bases; unmatched junction bases: 5. CDR1 and CDR2 from the germline V gene are SGHAT and FQDESV (reference sequence). The CDR3 spells CASSPGQDSTDTQYF. CDR3 coding DNA: TGTGCCAGCAGCCCAGGACAGGATAGCACAGATACGCAGTATTTT.

The V gene is TRBV20-1, the J gene TRBJ2-5; 7 bases line up with TRBD2. Germline trimming cut 1 base from V and 7 bases from J; bases unmatched to any gene: 12. The CDR3 contains 15 residues. CDR1 is DFQATT, CDR2 SNEGSKA, per germline (reference sequence). The CDR3 sequence: CSARGGGRASLTQYF. CDR3 in DNA: TGCAGTGCTAGAGGGGGGGGACGAGCAAGTTTGACCCAGTACTTC.

This clonotype was detected only a few times. The genes are TRBV6-5 and TRBJ1-3; tentative D call: TRBD1 (5 bases). The CDR3 contains 14 residues. CDR1 and CDR2 from the germline V gene are MNHEY and SVGAGI. V dropped 6 bases and J dropped 2 bases, with 11 bases sitting between them. Here the CDR3 reads CASSPRDPGNTIYF. CDR3 DNA sequence: TGTGCCAGCAGCCCGCGGGACCCTGGAAACACCATATATTTT.

V gene TRBV18 combines with J gene TRBJ1-1, with D hard to call. Germline CDR1 and CDR2: KGHSH and LQKENI. This CDR3 contains 15 residues. V was cut by 2 bases and J by 1 base, with 11 bases left in between. The CDR3 DNA follows: TGTGCCAGCTCACCAGAGGAGGGTACGAACACTGAAGCTTTCTTT. This translates into CASSPEEGTNTEAFF. The full variable domain, with the rest looked up from reference TRBV18 and TRBJ1-1, is NAGVMQNPRHLVRRRGQEARLRCSPMKGHSHVYWYRQLPEEGLKFMVYLQKENIIDESGMPKERFSAEFPKEGPSILRIQQVVRGDSAAYFCASSPEEGTNTEAFFGQGTRLTVV.

This clonotype was recorded many times. V usage is TRBV19 and J usage is TRBJ2-3; possibly TRBD1 or TRBD2 for D (6 bases each). CDR1 is LNHDA, CDR2 SQIVND, per germline (reference sequence). The CDR3 is 15 residues long. V was cut by 5 bases and J by 1 base, with 13 bases left in between. This CDR3 reads CASSLSGGRTDTQYF. CDR3 DNA: TGTGCCAGTAGTCTTTCCGGGGGCCGCACAGATACGCAGTATTTT.

The rearrangement joins TRBV20-1 to TRBJ2-6; no clear D gene. CDR1 and CDR2 from the germline V gene are DFQATT and SNEGSKA (reference sequence). Trimming took 5 bases from V and 0 from J, leaving 11 bases between them. The CDR3 is 15 amino acids. The CDR3 DNA sequence: TGCAGTGCTGCTCCAAAGAGCTCTGGGGCCAACGTCCTGACTTTC. Its translation is CSAAPKSSGANVLTF.

The V gene is TRBV20-1, the J gene TRBJ1-3; the D gene is possibly TRBD1 (5 bases). With 3 bases removed from V and 3 bases from J, the gap between germline ends came to 15 bases. Germline V lookup: CDR1 DFQATT, CDR2 SNEGSKA (reference sequence). The CDR3 runs 15 residues. The CDR3 reads CSASRIGVIGNTIYF. The CDR3 DNA reads TGCAGTGCTAGCCGTATAGGGGTCATTGGAAACACCATATATTTT.

This clonotype appeared many times. The chain has TRBV9 and TRBJ1-1; maybe TRBD1 (6 bases). Germline V gene data show CDR1 as SGDLS and CDR2 as YYNGEE. This CDR3 has 15 amino acids. Trimming cost V 4 bases and J 5 bases, with 18 bases left between them. CDR3 in amino acids: CASSPTRGALTEAFF. Written as DNA, the CDR3 is TGTGCCAGCAGCCCAACAAGGGGGGCCCTTACTGAAGCTTTCTTT.

Regarding this clonotype: A read error may be the cause here, since a much bigger clone is one base away. The chain employs TRBV11-2 and TRBJ2-7, with TRBD1 matching over 8 bases. Germline CDR1 is SGHAT and CDR2 is FQNNGV. The V segment lost 7 bases and the J segment 6 bases; nucleotides outside the gene matches: 8. This CDR3 has 13 amino acids. The CDR3 loop reads CASITTGVGEQYV. CDR3 DNA sequence: TGTGCCAGCATCACGACAGGGGTAGGCGAGCAGTACGTC.